These 27 T cell receptor beta chains originate from one sample sequenced in a study of tumor-infiltrating lymphocytes in primary liver carcinoma. It was from roughly 20-30 mg of unsorted bulk tissue that RNA and DNA were co-extracted. Using a constant-region primer together with ProtoScript II reverse transcriptase, TCR beta cDNA was made from approximately 500 ng of total RNA. Sequencing libraries for TCR beta derived from three nested multiplex PCR rounds that used slightly modified ARM-PCR. For 10 cycles apiece, the opening two PCR rounds ran with TRBV1-TRBV30 forward primers and a C-beta reverse primer. A single record per CDR3 protein comes from TCRdb applying MiXCR to the multiplex PCR reads. The sample carries roughly 100,000 distinct CDR3 sequences, approximately 70% recorded once. The sequenced sample consisted of liver tumor tissue from sampling region 2. Subset: tumor region T2, inferior pole. These receptors were collected from a woman aged 55-69 years with primary liver carcinoma and hepatitis B virus infection.

To note about this clonotype: A read error is possible here, since a much larger clone lies one base away. The chain is built from TRBV13 and TRBJ2-7, with 10 nucleotides matching TRBD2. V lost 5 bases and J lost 6; bases outside the gene matches: 7. CDR3 length: 14 residues. Germline lookup yields CDR1 PRHDT and CDR2 FYEKMQ (reference sequence). As DNA, the CDR3 is TGTGCCAGCAGCACTAGCGGGAAAGGCTTCGAGCAGTACTTC. Its protein is CASSTSGKGFEQYF.

This clonotype has a count of ten or more. This rearrangement joins TRBV6-1 to TRBJ2-7; D may be TRBD1 (8 bases). Per the germline V gene, CDR1 is MNHNS and CDR2 is SASEGT. V was trimmed by 10 bases and J by 4 bases, leaving 14 bases between them. CDR3 length: 12 residues. CDR3 bases: TGTGCCAATACAGGGGGGGGATACGAGCAGTACTTC. It codes for CANTGGGYEQYF.

This clonotype was seen many times. The chain joins TRBV14 to TRBJ1-3; D is possibly TRBD1 (5 bases). The CDR3 has 12 amino acids. Trimming pared 8 bases from V and 7 bases from J, leaving 12 bases between. The germline CDR1 and CDR2 sequences are SGHDN and FVKESK. The CDR3 here is CASGGVANTIYF. In DNA, the CDR3 is TGTGCCAGCGGGGGTGTAGCGAACACCATATATTTT.

This clonotype was observed a few times. This may stem from a read error, because a much larger clone lies one nucleotide away. J is TRBJ2-1 and V is TRBV7-9; 8 bases are shared with TRBD1. This CDR3 has 16 residues. CDR1 and CDR2 from the germline V gene are SEHNR and FQNEAQ (reference sequence). CDR3 in amino acids: CASSLARTGLMDERFF. The CDR3, as DNA: TGTGCCAGCAGCTTAGCCCGGACAGGGCTGATGGATGAGCGGTTCTTC.

Notes on this clonotype: Germline is not matched at one junction end, which may reflect a read error. The V gene is TRBV6-1, the J gene TRBJ1-2; no clear D gene. Per the germline V gene, CDR1 is MNHNS and CDR2 is SASEGT. The CDR3 is 13 residues long. CDR3 amino acids: CASSITEIYGYTF. As DNA, the CDR3 is TGCGCCAGCAGTATAACAGAGATCTATGGCTACACCTTC.

Regarding this clonotype: One junction end does not reproduce the germline sequence, and a read error may be involved. The chain combines TRBV4-2 with TRBJ2-3; 7 bases map to TRBD2. This CDR3 is 16 amino acids long. Germline CDR1 is LGHNA and CDR2 is YNFKEQ. CDR3 sequence reads: CDSSQAQGRGTDTQYF. DNA for the CDR3: TGTGACAGCAGCCAAGCCCAAGGGAGGGGCACAGATACACAGTATTTT.

There are many counts of this clonotype. The chain employs TRBV4-1 and TRBJ2-1; 11 bases map to TRBD1. The trim removed 4 bases at V and 4 bases at J, leaving 9 bases unmatched. The CDR3 runs to 17 residues. Germline loops: CDR1 MGHRA, CDR2 YSYEKL. The CDR3 sequence is CASSPGTGGTAYNEQFF. The CDR3 DNA is TGCGCCAGCAGCCCTGGGACAGGGGGTACGGCTTACAATGAGCAGTTCTTC.

As concerns this clonotype: A much larger clone is a single base away; this may be a read error. This chain links TRBV6-5 with TRBJ2-7; 7 bases map to TRBD1. CDR3 length: 16 amino acids. Germline CDR1 and CDR2: MNHEY and SVGAGI. V trimming: 6 bases; J trimming: 3 bases; junction bases outside the gene matches: 14. This CDR3 reads CASRARRQGCGYEQYF. CDR3 in DNA: TGTGCCAGCAGAGCCCGCCGACAGGGTTGCGGCTACGAGCAGTACTTC.

Notes on this clonotype: Compared with germline, one end of the junction differs, possibly owing to a read error. The chain uses TRBV24-1 and TRBJ2-1; TRBD2 aligns across 13 bases. Germline V gene lookup returns CDR1 KGHDR and CDR2 SFDVKD. The CDR3 loop spans 19 amino acids. This CDR3 is CATSDPGTSGTNSYNEQLF. The CDR3 DNA is TGTGCCACCAGTGATCCCGGGACTAGCGGGACGAACTCCTACAATGAGCAGTTATTC.

The table lists this clonotype with many counts. V is TRBV2 and J is TRBJ2-2; 11 bases align to TRBD1. This CDR3 spans 15 amino acids. V gave up 5 bases and J gave up 4 bases; unmatched junction bases: 3. Germline assignment: CDR1 SNHLY and CDR2 FYNNEI. The CDR3 sequence is CASSTGTGGTGELFF. Here the CDR3 DNA reads TGTGCCAGCAGTACCGGGACAGGGGGCACCGGGGAGCTGTTTTTT.

The chain couples TRBV11-3 to TRBJ1-4, with 7 nucleotides matching TRBD1. The V and J ends lost 5 bases and 3 bases, in that order; junction bases with no gene match: 3. Germline loops: CDR1 SGHNT, CDR2 YENEEA. The CDR3 loop spans 14 amino acids. The chain's CDR3 is CASSVRGANEKLFF. CDR3 nucleotide sequence: TGTGCCAGCAGCGTCAGGGGGGCTAATGAAAAACTGTTTTTT. The whole variable domain, remainder taken from reference TRBV11-3 and TRBJ1-4, is EAGVVQSPRYKIIEKKQPVAFWCNPISGHNTLYWYLQNLGQGPELLIRYENEEAVDDSQLPKDRFSAERLKGVDSTLKIQPAELGDSAVYLCASSVRGANEKLFFGSGTQLSVL.

This clonotype was seen at least ten times. The gene calls are TRBV6-5 and TRBJ2-7; perhaps TRBD2 as D (5 bases). The V end was cut by 6 bases, the J end by 3 bases, with 12 bases between. The length of the CDR3 is 13 residues. The germline gives CDR1 MNHEY, CDR2 SVGAGI. The CDR3 spells CASRNNEGYEQYF. The DNA of the CDR3 is TGTGCCAGCAGGAATAATGAGGGCTACGAGCAGTACTTC.

This clonotype was observed a single time. This chain links TRBV7-9 with TRBJ1-4, with 8 nucleotides matching TRBD1. Germline V gene lookup returns CDR1 SEHNR and CDR2 FQNEAQ (reference sequence). V was pared by 9 bases and J by 3 bases, with 6 bases of the junction left unmatched. The CDR3 is made up of 14 amino acids. In nucleotides, the CDR3 is TGTGCCAGGAGCCCACAGGGGGCTAATGAAAAACTGTTTTTT. Translation gives CARSPQGANEKLFF.

As regards this clonotype: This may be a read error: a much more frequent sequence differs by one nucleotide. The chain joins TRBV5-6 to TRBJ2-1; D possibly corresponds to TRBD1 (6 bases). From germline, CDR1 is SGHDT and CDR2 YYEEEE. The CDR3 is made up of 15 amino acids. CDR3 residues: CVSSSTGTRRGEQFF. The CDR3 DNA reads as TGTGTCAGCAGCTCGACCGGGACAAGAAGGGGTGAGCAGTTCTTC.

This clonotype was picked up one time. Just one base apart from a much larger clone, this may be a read error. The CDR3 sequence is CASSLTPGVANVLTF. As DNA, the CDR3 is TGCGCCAGCAGCTTGACCCCAGGGGTAGCCAACGTCCTGACTTTC. The chain couples TRBV5-1 to TRBJ2-6; TRBD1 is a possible D gene (6 bases). The CDR3 is made up of 15 amino acids. The germline V gene has CDR1 SGHRS and CDR2 YFSETQ. The ends were cut back, 1 base at V and 7 bases at J, with 12 bases in the middle.

About this clonotype: Likely a read error: the CDR3 ends without its conserved phenylalanine or tryptophan. It is unclear where the CDR3 begins or ends on the DNA, so no DNA is shown, and the CDR3 is as TCRdb lists it. V gene TRBV11-2 combines with J gene TRBJ2-5; TRBD2, the table's D call, lacks a check against the DNA. The CDR3 has 16 residues if both end residues are counted. The germline gives CDR1 SGHAT, CDR2 FQNNGV. This CDR3 reads CASNYSRGSGRETHYL.

A word on this clonotype: Relative to the germline gene, one junction end is altered; a read error may explain this. The rearrangement uses TRBV6-2 or TRBV6-3 and TRBJ1-5; D not certain. The germline gives CDR1 MNHEY, CDR2 SVGEGT. This CDR3 is built from 13 residues. CDR3 region: CASSYKGNQSQHF. Here the CDR3 DNA reads TGTGCCAGCAGCTATAAGGGCAATCAGTCCCAGCATTTT.

This clonotype was recorded many times. This sequence joins TRBV12-3 or TRBV12-4 and TRBJ2-1; no clear D gene. V dropped 0 bases and J dropped 4 bases, with 10 bases sitting between them. CDR3 length: 15 residues. Here the CDR3 DNA reads TGTGCCAGCAGTTTAGCGGCCACTAATTACAATGAGCAGTTCTTC. Its translation: CASSLAATNYNEQFF.

Concerning this clonotype itself: Its ends do not fully match the called genes, so a read error is possible. The chain combines TRBV5-1 with TRBJ2-3; 13 bases are a match to TRBD2. This CDR3 comprises 16 residues. In germline, CDR1 is SGHRS, CDR2 YFSETQ. CDR3 nucleotides: TGCGTCAGCAGATCGTATACTAGCGGGGGGGCAGATACGCAGTATTTT. The encoded protein is CVSRSYTSGGADTQYF.

The chain carries TRBV29-1 and TRBJ2-3; weak D call: TRBD1 (5 bases). Looked up from germline, CDR1 is SQVTM and CDR2 is ANQGSEA. The CDR3 is 16 amino acids. Between the trimmed V and J ends, which lost 6 bases and 0 bases, there was a span of 19 bases. CDR3 sequence: CSVLHRDRASTDTQYF. The CDR3 coding sequence is TGCAGCGTCCTTCATCGTGACAGAGCTAGCACAGATACGCAGTATTTT.

Remarks on this clonotype: A much bigger clone sits one base away, suggesting this may be a read error. Likely a read error: the CDR3 ends without its conserved phenylalanine or tryptophan. The chain employs TRBV7-9 and TRBJ1-4; possible D gene TRBD1, 6 bases. The CDR3 contains 14 residues. The germline CDR1 and CDR2 sequences are SEHNR and FQNEAQ (reference sequence). Trimming stripped 1 base from V and 5 bases from J, with 8 bases between. The CDR3 sequence is CASSLGGQNEKLFY. In nucleotides, the CDR3 is TGTGCCAGCAGCTTAGGGGGGCAGAATGAAAAACTGTTTTAT.

The sample holds a few counts of this clonotype. An end of the junction does not agree with germline; a read error may underlie this. The gene calls are TRBV11-2 and TRBJ1-2, with D possibly matching TRBD1 (6 bases). The V gene's germline CDR1 is SGHAT and CDR2 FQNNGV. CDR3 size: 13 residues. CDR3 DNA sequence: TGTGCCAACAGCTTAGTAGAACAGGGTGGCTACACCTTC. Translating it yields CANSLVEQGGYTF.

Remarks on this clonotype: A much bigger clone sits one base away, suggesting this may be a read error. V usage is TRBV6-1 and J usage is TRBJ2-4; 11 bases map to TRBD1. V dropped 7 bases and J dropped 8; count of bases not matched to a gene: 13. Germline V gene lookup returns CDR1 MNHNS and CDR2 SASEGT. There are 16 residues in the CDR3. The CDR3, as DNA: TGTGCCAGCACTGAGAGGACAGGGGGCTGGAGGGACATTCAGTACTTC. It encodes CASTERTGGWRDIQYF.

For this clonotype: One end of the junction does not line up with germline, which may come from a read error. V usage is TRBV11-2 and J usage is TRBJ2-3, with 7 bases identical to TRBD2. The length of the CDR3 is 17 residues. Germline-derived CDR1 and CDR2 are SGHAT and FQNNGV. CDR3 nucleotide sequence: TGTGCCAGTAGCTTAAGGGGACTAACGTACACGTCAGGTACGCAGTATTTT. Translation: CASSLRGLTYTSGTQYF.

On this clonotype itself: A read error may produce the germline difference seen at one junction end. The chain carries TRBV11-2 and TRBJ2-3; 7 bases align to TRBD1. The V gene's germline CDR1 is SGHAT and CDR2 FQNNGV. The CDR3 totals 16 residues. The CDR3 DNA sequence: TGTGCCAGCAGCTTAGCCGGACAGGAGATCACAGGTACGCAGTACTTT. Encoded protein: CASSLAGQEITGTQYF. Using reference TRBV11-2 and TRBJ2-3 for the parts outside the CDR3, the full variable domain is EAGVAQSPRYKIIEKRQSVAFWCNPISGHATLYWYQQILGQGPKLLIQFQNNGVVDDSQLPKDRFSAERLKGVDSTLKIQPAKLEDSAVYLCASSLAGQEITGTQYFGPGTRLTVL.

Concerning this clonotype: With a much larger clone just one base away, this may be a read error. This chain links TRBV30 with TRBJ1-5; the match to TRBD1 covers 7 bases. Per germline, CDR1 GTSNPN and CDR2 SVGIG (reference sequence). This CDR3 contains 13 residues. Written as DNA, the CDR3 is TGTGCCTGGGGGGGACAGCCGAATCAGTCCCAGCATTTT. Translation gives CAWGGQPNQSQHF. Variable domain in full (rest from reference TRBV30 and TRBJ1-5): SQTIHQWPATLVQPVGSPLSLECTVEGTSNPNLYWYRQAAGRGLQLLFYSVGIGQISSEVPQNLSASRPQDRQFILSSKKLLLSDSGFYLCAWGGQPNQSQHFGDGTRLSIL.

Ten or more counts support this clonotype. This may come from a read error, since a much larger clone is one base off. This chain joins TRBV11-3 and TRBJ2-1; D perhaps matches TRBD1 (7 bases). The CDR3 is 15 amino acids. The ends were cut back, 4 bases at V and 4 bases at J, with 14 bases in the middle. CDR1 and CDR2 (germline): SGHNT, YENEEA. CDR3 DNA sequence: TGTGCCAGCAGCTCCCGCAGGGGGGCTTACAATGAGCAGTTCTTC. This translates into CASSSRRGAYNEQFF. Combining the CDR3 with reference TRBV11-3 and TRBJ2-1 gives the whole variable domain EAGVVQSPRYKIIEKKQPVAFWCNPISGHNTLYWYLQNLGQGPELLIRYENEEAVDDSQLPKDRFSAERLKGVDSTLKIQPAELGDSAVYLCASSSRRGAYNEQFFGPGTRLTVL.